The 27 T cell receptor beta chains presented below share a single source sample, sequenced in a study of shared clonotypes between healthy human individuals. Assay used: immunoSEQ multiplex PCR; TCRdb lists only in-frame clones, some missing. The sample contains over 850,000 clones, 70% to 80% of which appear only once. The material sequenced was memory CD4+ T cells from PBMCs. Noted subset: CD45RA-negative fraction. These receptors came from a man between 18 and 35 years old in good health. Some clones in this sample may be carry-over from other donors' samples.

About this clone itself: A far larger clone differs by one base, so this is likely a read error. The chain couples TRBV2 to TRBJ2-1; 12 nucleotides align to TRBD2. The V gene's germline CDR1 is SNHLY and CDR2 FYNNEI. This CDR3 has 16 residues. CDR3 bases: TGTACCAGCAGTGAAGCCCGACTAGCGGGAGTCAATGAGCAGTTCTTC. It is translated as CTSSEARLAGVNEQFF.

This rearrangement joins TRBV11-3 to TRBJ2-7; no definite D call. This CDR3 comprises 12 residues. V shed 1 base and J shed 10 bases, with 11 bases lying between them. In germline, CDR1 is SGHNT, CDR2 YENEEA. The CDR3 spells CASSLGEGPQYF. The CDR3 DNA reads as TGTGCCAGCAGCTTAGGAGAAGGGCCTCAGTACTTC.

The chain has TRBV2 and TRBJ1-5; D not resolved. Trimming took 8 bases from V and 0 from J, leaving 2 bases between them. Germline V gives CDR1 SNHLY, CDR2 FYNNEI. The CDR3 runs to 11 residues. The CDR3 sequence: CASGSNQPQHF. The CDR3 DNA sequence: TGTGCCAGCGGTAGCAATCAGCCCCAGCATTTT.

CDR3 nucleotides: TGTGCCAGTAGTAGTATTGGCGGGGACATGAACACTGAAGCTTTCTTT. Its translation: CASSSIGGDMNTEAFF. J is TRBJ1-1 and V is TRBV19; the D gene is possibly TRBD1 (6 bases). Trimming left V 4 bases short and J 0 bases short, with 15 bases between. Germline V CDR1 and CDR2: LNHDA, SQIVND (reference sequence). The CDR3 is 16 residues long.

CDR3 coding DNA: TGTGCCAGCAGGAGTTTAGGAGACTATGGCTACACCTTC. Translating it yields CASRSLGDYGYTF. The chain joins TRBV4-2 to TRBJ1-2; D unclear. Germline loops: CDR1 LGHNA, CDR2 YNFKEQ. The CDR3 totals 13 residues. V shed 6 bases and J shed 3 bases, with 11 bases lying between them.

The CDR3 loop reads CASSPLPGEHNEQFF. CDR3 coding DNA: TGTGCCAGCTCACCACTCCCCGGGGAACACAATGAGCAGTTCTTC. The chain combines TRBV18 with TRBJ2-1, with D possibly being TRBD2 (5 bases). The CDR3 extends over 15 amino acids. Trimming cost V 1 base and J 5 bases, with 12 bases left between them. The germline V gene encodes CDR1 KGHSH and CDR2 LQKENI.

The V gene is TRBV5-1, the J gene TRBJ2-5, with 7 bases matching TRBD2. The CDR3 length is 15 residues. Germline V CDR1 and CDR2: SGHRS, YFSETQ. Unmatched junction bases numbered 5, after V lost 1 base and J lost 2 bases. The CDR3 bases are TGCGCCAGCAGCTTGTTCGGGACTACACAAGAGACCCAGTACTTC. Translation: CASSLFGTTQETQYF. The whole variable domain, filled in from reference TRBV5-1 and TRBJ2-5, reads KAGVTQTPRYLIKTRGQQVTLSCSPISGHRSVSWYQQTPGQGLQFLFEYFSETQRNKGNFPGRFSGRQFSNSRSEMNVSTLELGDSALYLCASSLFGTTQETQYFGPGTRLLVL.

This clone came up once. V and J are TRBV12-5 and TRBJ2-2; D possibly corresponds to TRBD1 (5 bases). The ends were cut back, 6 bases at V and 1 base at J, with 15 bases in the middle. The CDR3 sequence is 16 residues long. Germline V gene lookup returns CDR1 LGHNT and CDR2 FRNRAP. CDR3 sequence (DNA): TGTGCTAGTGGAGGGCACAGGTCTGGGAACACCGGGGAGCTGTTTTTT. This encodes CASGGHRSGNTGELFF.

The V gene is TRBV5-6, the J gene TRBJ1-2; D unresolved. The V gene lost 0 bases and the J gene lost 4 bases, with 10 bases spanning the gap. The CDR3 is 14 amino acids. Germline CDR1 is SGHDT and CDR2 is YYEEEE. The CDR3 nucleotides are TGTGCCAGCAGCTTGGGTGCGGCGACCTATGGCTACACCTTC. It yields the protein CASSLGAATYGYTF.

This clone has more than one count but fewer than ten. The chain is built from TRBV6-6 and TRBJ1-2, with D perhaps matching TRBD1 (5 bases). V was pared by 6 bases and J by 0 bases, with 8 bases between. The CDR3 spans 13 residues. The germline V gene encodes CDR1 MNHNY and CDR2 SVGAGI (reference sequence). The CDR3 DNA is TGTGCCAGCAGATTGGACACTAACTATGGCTACACCTTC. The encoded protein is CASRLDTNYGYTF.

The rearrangement uses TRBV7-9 and TRBJ2-3; 13 bases are shared with TRBD2. V was clipped by 5 bases and J by 4 bases; unmatched bases: 15. The CDR3 sequence is 19 residues long. Germline loops: CDR1 SEHNR, CDR2 FQNEAQ (reference sequence). The CDR3 coding sequence is TGTGCCAGCAGCCTGGACAGGAGGACTAGCGGGAGAGCGTCAGATACGCAGTATTTT. It encodes CASSLDRRTSGRASDTQYF.

This clone occurred a few times. The genes are TRBV5-6 and TRBJ2-3; D remains unclear. V was shortened by 1 base and J by 7 bases, with 7 bases between the two germline ends. Germline V gene sequence: CDR1 SGHDT, CDR2 YYEEEE. The CDR3 extends over 12 amino acids. CDR3 nucleotide sequence: TGTGCCAGCAGCTTGATCATGCATACGCAGTATTTT. Encoded protein: CASSLIMHTQYF.

The chain has TRBV9 and TRBJ1-5; 8 nucleotides match TRBD1. Germline V CDR1 and CDR2: SGDLS, YYNGEE. V lost 3 bases, J lost 4 bases, and 9 bases stayed unmatched. The CDR3 has 16 amino acids. CDR3 coding DNA: TGTGCCAGCAGCGCCCCGGGACAGGAGCCGAATCAGCCCCAGCATTTT. It codes for CASSAPGQEPNQPQHF. The whole variable domain, filled in from reference TRBV9 and TRBJ1-5, reads DSGVTQTPKHLITATGQRVTLRCSPRSGDLSVYWYQQSLDQGLQFLIQYYNGEERAKGNILERFSAQQFPDLHSELNLSSLELGDSALYFCASSAPGQEPNQPQHFGDGTRLSIL.

This sequence joins TRBV4-2 and TRBJ2-1; D gene uncertain. Germline CDR1 and CDR2: LGHNA and YNFKEQ. This CDR3 region has 13 residues. V was shortened by 4 bases and J by 7 bases, with 11 bases between the two germline ends. The CDR3 bases are TGTGCCAGCAGCCTACCCCCCAAAAATGAGCAGTTCTTC. Translating gives CASSLPPKNEQFF.

The chain carries TRBV5-4 and TRBJ2-1; D not certain. The CDR3 extends over 15 amino acids. CDR1 and CDR2 (germline): SGHNT, YYREEE (reference sequence). Trimming cost V 0 bases and J 4 bases, with 11 bases left between them. CDR3 DNA sequence: TGTGCCAGCAGCTTGGGGCATGAAGCTTACAATGAGCAGTTCTTC. It is translated as CASSLGHEAYNEQFF. Full variable domain (remainder filled in from reference TRBV5-4 and TRBJ2-1): ETGVTQSPTHLIKTRGQQVTLRCSSQSGHNTVSWYQQALGQGPQFIFQYYREEENGRGNFPPRFSGLQFPNYSSELNVNALELDDSALYLCASSLGHEAYNEQFFGPGTRLTVL.

J is TRBJ1-2 and V is TRBV7-6; D is uncertain. The CDR3 sequence is 15 residues long. Germline V gives CDR1 SGHVS, CDR2 FNYEAQ. Trimming removed 5 bases at V and 4 bases at J, with 17 bases between. DNA of the CDR3: TGTGCCAGCAGCCTTTCTGGTGGAAAGACCTATGGCTACACCTTC. Encoded protein: CASSLSGGKTYGYTF.

The rearrangement links TRBV28 to TRBJ2-7; D is perhaps TRBD2 (5 bases). V gave up 6 bases and J gave up 0 bases, with 18 bases separating them. The CDR3 is made up of 16 amino acids. Per the germline V gene, CDR1 is MDHEN and CDR2 is SYDVKM. This chain's CDR3 is CASSPLLEADSYEQYF. DNA of the CDR3: TGTGCCAGCAGCCCATTATTGGAAGCGGACTCCTACGAGCAGTACTTC.

This chain uses TRBV5-1 with TRBJ1-5; D is uncertain. CDR3 size: 14 residues. Trimming pared 2 bases from V and 6 bases from J, leaving 12 bases between. CDR1 is SGHRS and CDR2 is YFSETQ in the germline V gene. CDR3 nucleotide sequence: TGCGCCAGCAGCTTTTCCGAGTTGGGTCAGCCCCAGCATTTT. It translates to CASSFSELGQPQHF. The full variable domain, with the rest looked up from reference TRBV5-1 and TRBJ1-5, is KAGVTQTPRYLIKTRGQQVTLSCSPISGHRSVSWYQQTPGQGLQFLFEYFSETQRNKGNFPGRFSGRQFSNSRSEMNVSTLELGDSALYLCASSFSELGQPQHFGDGTRLSIL.

V is TRBV5-1 and J is TRBJ1-4; D is uncertain. V gave up 4 bases and J gave up 7 bases, with 8 bases separating them. The CDR3 is 12 residues long. Germline V gene lookup returns CDR1 SGHRS and CDR2 YFSETQ. CDR3 DNA: TGCGCCAGCAGCGACAACGGTGAAAAACTGTTTTTT. Amino acids: CASSDNGEKLFF. Full variable domain (remainder filled in from reference TRBV5-1 and TRBJ1-4): KAGVTQTPRYLIKTRGQQVTLSCSPISGHRSVSWYQQTPGQGLQFLFEYFSETQRNKGNFPGRFSGRQFSNSRSEMNVSTLELGDSALYLCASSDNGEKLFFGSGTQLSVL.

The rearrangement joins TRBV25-1 to TRBJ2-7; D gene uncertain. This CDR3 has 15 amino acids. Looked up from germline, CDR1 is MGHDK and CDR2 is SYGVNS. The V end was cut by 6 bases, the J end by 2 bases, with 17 bases between. CDR3 residues: CASSPNEVPAYEQYF. The CDR3, as DNA: TGTGCCAGCAGCCCTAACGAGGTCCCGGCCTACGAGCAGTACTTC.

The CDR3 DNA follows: TGCAGCGTTGAAGCAGGATGGGCAGGGGATACGCAGTATTTT. Protein: CSVEAGWAGDTQYF. The V call is TRBV29-1, the J call TRBJ2-3; a weak D match, TRBD1 (5 bases). CDR3 length: 14 amino acids. V lost 1 base, J lost 6 bases, and 14 bases lay in between. Germline V gene lookup returns CDR1 SQVTM and CDR2 ANQGSEA.

This clone was recorded a few times. The same CDR3 can be traced to other DNA sequences in this sample. The chain joins TRBV18 to TRBJ1-4; the D is unclear. V was shortened by 3 bases and J by 7 bases, with 9 bases between the two germline ends. Looked up from germline, CDR1 is KGHSH and CDR2 is LQKENI. The CDR3 contains 13 residues. The CDR3 loop is CASSPGIGEKLFF. The CDR3 DNA is TGTGCCAGCTCACCGGGTATAGGTGAAAAACTGTTTTTT.

V usage is TRBV5-8 and J usage is TRBJ2-7, with D possibly matching TRBD2 (6 bases). Between the trimmed V and J ends, which lost 1 base and 2 bases, there was a span of 19 bases. This CDR3 is built from 17 residues. Per germline, CDR1 SGHTS and CDR2 YDEGEE. The CDR3: CASSLWNGRDGTYEQYF. The CDR3 nucleotides are TGTGCCAGCAGCTTGTGGAACGGGCGGGACGGGACCTACGAGCAGTACTTC.

This clone was seen a handful of times. A read error may be the cause here, since a much bigger clone is one base away. The DNA is omitted, as the CDR3 cannot be located on it reliably, and the CDR3 follows TCRdb's listing. This chain links TRBV4-2 with TRBJ2-2; the D call of TRBD2 is as the table states it, not checked on the DNA. The germline V gene has CDR1 LGHNA and CDR2 YNFKEQ. The CDR3 is 18 amino acids long, termini counted. CDR3 sequence reads: CASSQVAGGTRGTGEPFF.

The rearrangement joins TRBV5-1 to TRBJ2-5, with D maybe TRBD2 (6 bases). V was cut by 1 base and J by 1 base, with 14 bases left in between. The CDR3 runs 16 residues. Germline assignment: CDR1 SGHRS and CDR2 YFSETQ. The CDR3 DNA sequence: TGCGCCAGCAGCTTGAACCTCGGTAGCGGCCAAGAGACCCAGTACTTC. Translated: CASSLNLGSGQETQYF.

This chain uses TRBV15 with TRBJ2-1, with TRBD2 matching over 12 bases. Germline-derived CDR1 and CDR2 are LNHNV and YYDKDF (reference sequence). The CDR3 spans 15 residues. After removal of 0 bases from V and 9 bases from J, the junction contained 3 bases not matched to a gene. The CDR3 is CATSRELAGGAEQFF. The CDR3 region has the DNA TGTGCCACCAGCAGAGAACTAGCGGGAGGCGCTGAGCAGTTCTTC.

About this clone: A read error may account for a junction end that differs from germline. The chain is built from TRBV5-1 and TRBJ1-5, with a possible D match to TRBD1 (5 bases). Germline V CDR1 and CDR2: SGHRS, YFSETQ. The CDR3 length is 15 residues. CDR3 sequence reads: CTSSLGPASNQPQHF. The DNA of the CDR3 is TGCACCAGCAGCTTGGGGCCTGCTAGCAATCAGCCCCAGCATTTT.